Below are 3 T cell receptor beta chains sequenced from a single sample in a study of T cell responses to AZD1222 COVID-19 vaccine. Measured with immunoSEQ multiplex PCR; TCRdb has only the in-frame clones, and not every one. The sample lists 150,000 to 200,000 clones; about 93% were seen once. The sample consisted of peripheral blood, taken on day 0 of AZD1222 vaccination. The receptors stem from an adult in good health.

This clone is a singleton in its sample. This chain links TRBV12-3 or TRBV12-4 with TRBJ1-2; D may be TRBD1 (5 bases). This CDR3 spans 12 amino acids. V was pared by 2 bases and J by 7 bases, with 8 bases between. The CDR3 region is CASSLQGFGYTF. The CDR3 DNA reads as TGTGCCAGCAGTTTACAGGGTTTTGGCTACACCTTC.

This chain connects TRBV5-5 to TRBJ2-1; D is perhaps TRBD1 or TRBD2 (5 bases each). CDR1 is SGHKS and CDR2 is YYEKEE in the germline V gene (reference sequence). The CDR3 runs to 14 residues. The ends were cut back, 4 bases at V and 5 bases at J, with 13 bases in the middle. The CDR3 region is CASSTLVGDNEQFF. The CDR3 DNA is TGTGCCAGCAGCACTCTGGTGGGGGACAATGAGCAGTTCTTC.

V gene TRBV30 combines with J gene TRBJ2-1; D is perhaps TRBD2 (5 bases). Trimming removed 2 bases at V and 4 bases at J, with 12 bases between. This CDR3 is 14 amino acids long. In germline, CDR1 is GTSNPN, CDR2 SVGIG (reference sequence). In DNA, the CDR3 is TGTGCCTGGAGTAAGAGCGGAAAATACAATGAGCAGTTCTTC. Amino acids: CAWSKSGKYNEQFF.